This TCR beta chain was sequenced during a study of T cell changes during pregnancy in multiple sclerosis. Sequencing was performed with immunoSEQ multiplex PCR; in TCRdb, only in-frame clones are kept and a portion is missing. The sample lists some 80,000 clones, roughly 96% occurring once. The sample in question was peripheral blood, obtained in the second trimester of pregnancy. The receptor was derived from a female donor with multiple sclerosis, enrolled in a pregnancy study.

The CDR3 spells CASSGSGTGAYEQYF. In DNA, the CDR3 is TGTGCCAGCAGCGGATCCGGGACAGGGGCCTACGAGCAGTACTTC. The rearrangement uses TRBV7-9 and TRBJ2-7; the match to TRBD1 covers 10 bases. The V and J ends lost 5 bases and 2 bases, in that order; junction bases with no gene match: 6. The CDR3 spans 15 residues. Germline CDR1 SEHNR, CDR2 FQNEAQ (reference sequence).